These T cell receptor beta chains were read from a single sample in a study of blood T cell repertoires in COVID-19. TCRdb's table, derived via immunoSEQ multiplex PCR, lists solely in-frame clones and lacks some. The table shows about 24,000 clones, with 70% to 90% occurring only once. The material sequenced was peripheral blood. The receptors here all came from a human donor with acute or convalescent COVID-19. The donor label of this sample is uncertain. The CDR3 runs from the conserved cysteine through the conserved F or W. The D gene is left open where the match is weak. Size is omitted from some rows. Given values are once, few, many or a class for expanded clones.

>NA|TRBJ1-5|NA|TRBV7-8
TGTGCCAGCAGCCCGAGCAATCAGCCCCAGCATTTT
CASSPSNQPQHF
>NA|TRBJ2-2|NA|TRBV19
TGTGCCAGTAGTATAGACAGGCCACACACCGGGGAGCTGTTTTTT
CASSIDRPHTGELFF
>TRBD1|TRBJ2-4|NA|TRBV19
TGTGCCAGTAGTTACGCCAGGGGGCTTGCGGAAAACATTCAGTACTTC
CASSYARGLAENIQYF
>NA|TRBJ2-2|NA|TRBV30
TGTGCCTGGAGTGTACACAGGACCGGGGAGCTGTTTTTT
CAWSVHRTGELFF
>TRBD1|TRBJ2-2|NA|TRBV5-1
TGCGCCAGCAGCTTGGCCGAGGGGACAGGGGGGACCGGGGAGCTGTTTTTT
CASSLAEGTGGTGELFF
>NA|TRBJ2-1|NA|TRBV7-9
TGTGCCAGCAGCTTAGGACCCCCCGAGGATGAGCAGTTCTTC
CASSLGPPEDEQFF
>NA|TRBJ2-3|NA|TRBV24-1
TGTGCCACCAGTGACTCTAGAGACAGAACAGATACGCAGTATTTT
CATSDSRDRTDTQYF
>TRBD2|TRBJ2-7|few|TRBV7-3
TGTGCCAGCAGTCCGGCGGGAGGGCCTTCCGAGCAGTACTTC
CASSPAGGPSEQYF
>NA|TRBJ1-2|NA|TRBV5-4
TGTGCCAGCAGCCCCCCCCCGACAGGTGGCTTCTATGGCTACACCTTC
CASSPPPTGGFYGYTF
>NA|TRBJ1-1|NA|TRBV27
TGTGCCAGCAGTATGACCCGGGGGAACACTGAAGCTTTCTTT
CASSMTRGNTEAFF
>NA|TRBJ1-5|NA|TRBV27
TGTGCCAGCGGAAGGGGGGGTAGCAATCAGCCCCAGCATTTT
CASGRGGSNQPQHF
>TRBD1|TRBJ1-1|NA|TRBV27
TGTGCCAGCAGTTTTCTCCAGGGGGCCGCAGCTTTCTTT
CASSFLQGAAAFF
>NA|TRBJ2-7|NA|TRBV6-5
TGTGCCAGCAGTTTGGCAGACTCCTACGAGCAGTACTTC
CASSLADSYEQYF
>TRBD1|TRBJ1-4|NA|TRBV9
TGTGCCAGCAGCTTGGGACAGGATAATGAAAAACTGTTTTTT
CASSLGQDNEKLFF
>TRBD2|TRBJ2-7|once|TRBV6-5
TGTGCCAGCACCGAAACTAGCGGGGGTCCCTACGAGCAGTACTTC
CASTETSGGPYEQYF
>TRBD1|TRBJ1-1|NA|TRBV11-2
TGTGCCAGCAGCTTTCAACCGGGACAGGGGTCCACTGAAGCTTTCTTT
CASSFQPGQGSTEAFF
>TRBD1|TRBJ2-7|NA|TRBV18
TGTGCCAGCTCACCCGGGACAGGAGACTACGAGCAGTACTTC
CASSPGTGDYEQYF
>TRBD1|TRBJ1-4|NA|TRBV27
TGTGCCAGCACACGACGGACAGGGGTCTCCCCAACTAATGAAAAACTGTTTTTT
CASTRRTGVSPTNEKLFF
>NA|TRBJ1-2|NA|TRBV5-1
TGCGCCAGCAGCTTGAACAGAGATAACTATGGCTACACCTTC
CASSLNRDNYGYTF
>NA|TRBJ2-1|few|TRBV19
TGTGCCAGCTCTCCCCGGGGAACGGTATTGGATGAGCAGTTCTTC
CASSPRGTVLDEQFF
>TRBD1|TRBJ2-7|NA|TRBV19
TGTGCCAGTAGGACAGGGGGTGAGCAGTACTTC
CASRTGGEQYF
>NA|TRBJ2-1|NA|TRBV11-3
TGTGCCAGCAGCTCGACAGGAAGCTCCTACAATGAGCAGTTCTTC
CASSSTGSSYNEQFF
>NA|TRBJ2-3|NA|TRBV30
TGTGCCTGGAGTTCGGGTTTGGCCGGCCCCGGGACAGATACGCAGTATTTT
CAWSSGLAGPGTDTQYF
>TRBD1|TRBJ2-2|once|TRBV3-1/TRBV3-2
TGTGCCAGGGACAGGGCTTGCTGGACCGGGGAGCTGTTTTTT
CARDRACWTGELFF
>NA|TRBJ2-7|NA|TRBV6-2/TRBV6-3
TGTGCCAGCAGTTCATCCATCTACGAGCAGTACTTC
CASSSSIYEQYF
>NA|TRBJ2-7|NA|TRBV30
TGTGCCTGGAGTGTACCTGGCAATAACTACGAGCAGTACTTC
CAWSVPGNNYEQYF
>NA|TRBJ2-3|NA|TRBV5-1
TGCGCCAGCAGCACGAGGTCCTATAGGCCCAGCACAGATACGCAGTATTTT
CASSTRSYRPSTDTQYF
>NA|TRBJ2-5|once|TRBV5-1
TGCGCCAGCAGCCCACTGAACGAAGAGACCCAGTACTTC
CASSPLNEETQYF
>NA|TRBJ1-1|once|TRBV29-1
TGCAGCGTTCTTTCGGCAAGGGGGAACACTGAAGCTTTCTTT
CSVLSARGNTEAFF
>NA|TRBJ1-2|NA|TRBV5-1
TGCGCCAGCAGCACCGGAGACAGACCGGGTGGCTACACCTTC
CASSTGDRPGGYTF
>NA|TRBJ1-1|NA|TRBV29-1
TGCAGCGTAGGACAGAGCATGAACACTGAAGCTTTCTTT
CSVGQSMNTEAFF
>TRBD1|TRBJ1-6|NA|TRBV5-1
TGCGCCAGCAGCTTAGCTGGACAGGATAATTCACCCCTCCACTTT
CASSLAGQDNSPLHF
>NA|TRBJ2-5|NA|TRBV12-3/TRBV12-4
TGTGCCAGCAGTTTACGGCACGGGGAGACCCAGTACTTC
CASSLRHGETQYF
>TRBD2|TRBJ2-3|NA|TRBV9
TGTGCCAGCAGCGTATCCCCTAGCGGGGGGGCCGGAGATACGCAGTATTTT
CASSVSPSGGAGDTQYF
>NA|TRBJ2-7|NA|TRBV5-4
TGTGCCAGCAGCGCGGGGCAGCGAACCTACGAGCAGTACTTC
CASSAGQRTYEQYF
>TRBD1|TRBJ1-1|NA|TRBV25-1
TGTGCCAGCAGCAACAACAGGGGCGCCGCTTTCTTT
CASSNNRGAAFF
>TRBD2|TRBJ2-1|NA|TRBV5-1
TGCGCCAGCAGCGCTGGGACTAGCGGGAGTCATGAGCAGTTCTTC
CASSAGTSGSHEQFF
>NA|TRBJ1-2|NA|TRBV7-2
TGTGCCAGCCTTCGATCGGTTGGAGGCTATGGCTACACCTTC
CASLRSVGGYGYTF
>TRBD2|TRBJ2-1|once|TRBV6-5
TGTGCCAGCAGTCTAGCGGATTACAATGAGCAGTTCTTC
CASSLADYNEQFF
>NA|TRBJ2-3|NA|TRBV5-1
TGCGCCAGCAGCTTGGAACCGGGAGCCAGCACAGATACGCAGTATTTT
CASSLEPGASTDTQYF
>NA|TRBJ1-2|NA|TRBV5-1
TGCGCCAGCAGCCAAATAACAGGGTTGGGCTACACCTTC
CASSQITGLGYTF
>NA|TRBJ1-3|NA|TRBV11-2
TGTGCCAGCAGGTCTGTTTGGGGGCGCTCTGGAAACACCATATATTTT
CASRSVWGRSGNTIYF
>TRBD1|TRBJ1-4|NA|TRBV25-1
TGTGCCAGCAGTGAGGTCAGGGGGGATAATGAAAAACTGTTTTTT
CASSEVRGDNEKLFF
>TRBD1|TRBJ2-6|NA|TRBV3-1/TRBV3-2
TGTGCCAGCAGCGCCCGACAGGGAGCCTCTGGGGCCAACGTCCTGACTTTC
CASSARQGASGANVLTF
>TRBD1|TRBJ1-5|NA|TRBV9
TGTGCCAGCAGCGCGACCGGGACAGAGAATCAGCCCCAGCATTTT
CASSATGTENQPQHF
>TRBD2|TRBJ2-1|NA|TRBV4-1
TGCGCCAGCAGCCAAGAATGGGCGGGGGGGCCCCCATCGGACAATGAGCAGTTCTTC
CASSQEWAGGPPSDNEQFF
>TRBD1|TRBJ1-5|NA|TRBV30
TGTGCCTGGGGGACAGGGGAGAATCAGCCCCAGCATTTT
CAWGTGENQPQHF
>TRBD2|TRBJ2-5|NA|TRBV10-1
TGCGCCAGCAGCTCGGTCGGCGGGAGGGCCCAAGAGACCCAGTACTTC
CASSSVGGRAQETQYF
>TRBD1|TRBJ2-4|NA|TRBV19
TGTGCCAGTAGTGCGGGGACAGGGGGCAGTGTAAACATTCAGTACTTC
CASSAGTGGSVNIQYF
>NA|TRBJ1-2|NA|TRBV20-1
TGCAGTGCTAGTCGGCAGGGAGGTGCCTCAACTAACTATGGCTACACCTTC
CSASRQGGASTNYGYTF
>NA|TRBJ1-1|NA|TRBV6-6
TGTGCCAGCAGCCGACAAAGGAGGGGGGGTTTACGGAACACTGAAGCTTTCTTT
CASSRQRRGGLRNTEAFF
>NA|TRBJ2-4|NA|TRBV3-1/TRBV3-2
TGTGCCAGCAGCCAATGGGGCTCAGGGGGGCCCCTCGGAGCCAAAAACATTCAGTACTTC
CASSQWGSGGPLGAKNIQYF